The next 8 T cell receptor beta chains were all read from a single sample in a study of CD8+CD57+ T cells in acquired aplastic anemia. Profiling that covered TCR beta VDJ and CDR3 relied on genomic DNA as its template. From the reads, TCRdb called clonotypes with MiXCR, one entry per CDR3 protein. The sample consists of roughly 200,000 distinct CDR3 sequences, approximately 60% of them appearing once. Sequencing was carried out using sorted CD4+, CD8+, or CD8+CD57+ T cells (not recorded which) from PBMCs. The receptors here all came from a human donor in good health.

The rearrangement uses TRBV20-1 and TRBJ2-5; 10 bases line up with TRBD2. CDR3 length: 16 amino acids. Germline V gives CDR1 DFQATT, CDR2 SNEGSKA (reference sequence). V shed 3 bases, J shed 4 bases, and the junction held 11 bases outside the gene matches. The CDR3 is CSASPGLAVGAETQYF. The CDR3 nucleotides read TGCAGTGCTAGCCCCGGACTAGCGGTAGGGGCAGAGACCCAGTACTTC.

The chain combines TRBV7-9 with TRBJ1-3; D ambiguous. Germline V CDR1 and CDR2: SEHNR, FQNEAQ (reference sequence). The CDR3 runs to 13 residues. V was pared by 1 base and J by 3 bases, with 4 bases between. In DNA form, the CDR3 reads TGTGCCAGCAGCTTAGGTCTTGGAAACACCATATATTTT. Amino acid sequence: CASSLGLGNTIYF.

This clonotype was detected only a few times. A read error may explain this, as a much larger clone is one base away. The CDR3 does not end in the conserved phenylalanine or tryptophan, so this is likely a read error. The chain employs TRBV6-1 and TRBJ2-7; the match to TRBD1 covers 10 bases. This CDR3 has 15 residues. Per germline, CDR1 MNHNS and CDR2 SASEGT. Trimming at V came to 3 bases and at J to 2 bases, leaving 4 bases not matched to a gene. The CDR3 coding sequence is TGTGCCAGCAGTGAGTGGACAGGGGGGACCTACGAGCAGTACCTC. Protein: CASSEWTGGTYEQYL.

This clonotype was observed a single time. This chain joins TRBV24-1 and TRBJ1-2; D is undetermined. V was pared by 2 bases and J by 8 bases, with 8 bases between. CDR1 is KGHDR, CDR2 SFDVKD, per germline. The CDR3 is 12 amino acids. The CDR3 DNA reads TGTGCCACCAGTGATTCTGGGCGAGGCTACACCTTC. Protein product: CATSDSGRGYTF.

CDR3 protein: CASSPEGASYEQYF. The CDR3 DNA is TGTGCCAGCAGTCCCGAGGGGGCTTCCTACGAGCAGTACTTC. The rearrangement uses TRBV6-6 and TRBJ2-7, with 7 bases matching TRBD1. This CDR3 comprises 14 residues. The junction had 5 bases not matched to a gene; V was cut back by 5 bases and J by 1 base. CDR1 is MNHNY, CDR2 SVGAGI, per germline (reference sequence).

In regard to this clonotype: No conserved phenylalanine or tryptophan ends this CDR3, so it is likely a read error. This chain links TRBV10-1 with TRBJ2-7, with 8 bases matching TRBD2. The CDR3 totals 15 residues. Germline CDR1 WNHNN, CDR2 SYGVQD (reference sequence). V was pared by 3 bases and J by 0 bases, with 4 bases of the junction left unmatched. CDR3 region: CASSDSGLASYEQYL. In DNA form, the CDR3 reads TGCGCCAGCAGTGACTCCGGACTAGCCTCCTACGAGCAGTACCTC.

The J gene is TRBJ2-6, the V gene TRBV15, with D unresolved. Germline V gene lookup returns CDR1 LNHNV and CDR2 YYDKDF (reference sequence). The CDR3 consists of 15 residues. Trimming removed 0 bases at V and 3 bases at J, with 6 bases between. The CDR3 DNA sequence: TGTGCCACCAGCAGAGATAAAAGTGGGGCCAACGTCCTGACTTTC. Protein product: CATSRDKSGANVLTF.

V gene TRBV24-1 combines with J gene TRBJ2-7; 10 bases match TRBD1. The junction had 4 bases not matched to a gene; V was cut back by 1 base and J by 5 bases. This CDR3 spans 15 amino acids. CDR1 and CDR2 (germline): KGHDR, SFDVKD. CDR3 region: CATSDFGTGVHEQYF. CDR3 bases: TGTGCCACCAGTGATTTCGGGACAGGGGTTCACGAGCAGTACTTC.